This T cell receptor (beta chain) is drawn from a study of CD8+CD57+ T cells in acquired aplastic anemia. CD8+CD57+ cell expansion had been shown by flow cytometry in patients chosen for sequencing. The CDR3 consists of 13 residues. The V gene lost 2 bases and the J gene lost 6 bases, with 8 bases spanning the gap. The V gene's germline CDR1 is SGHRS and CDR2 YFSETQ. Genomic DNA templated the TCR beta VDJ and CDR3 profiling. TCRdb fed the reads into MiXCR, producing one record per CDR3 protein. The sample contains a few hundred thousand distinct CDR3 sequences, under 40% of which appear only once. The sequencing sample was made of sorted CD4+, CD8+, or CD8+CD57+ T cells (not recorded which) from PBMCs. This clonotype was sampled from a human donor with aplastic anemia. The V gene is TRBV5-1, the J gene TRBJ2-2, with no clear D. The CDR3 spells CASSFLRAGELFF. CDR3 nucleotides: TGCGCCAGCAGCTTTCTTAGGGCCGGGGAGCTGTTTTTT. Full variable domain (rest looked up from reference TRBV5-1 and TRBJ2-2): KAGVTQTPRYLIKTRGQQVTLSCSPISGHRSVSWYQQTPGQGLQFLFEYFSETQRNKGNFPGRFSGRQFSNSRSEMNVSTLELGDSALYLCASSFLRAGELFFGEGSRLTVL.